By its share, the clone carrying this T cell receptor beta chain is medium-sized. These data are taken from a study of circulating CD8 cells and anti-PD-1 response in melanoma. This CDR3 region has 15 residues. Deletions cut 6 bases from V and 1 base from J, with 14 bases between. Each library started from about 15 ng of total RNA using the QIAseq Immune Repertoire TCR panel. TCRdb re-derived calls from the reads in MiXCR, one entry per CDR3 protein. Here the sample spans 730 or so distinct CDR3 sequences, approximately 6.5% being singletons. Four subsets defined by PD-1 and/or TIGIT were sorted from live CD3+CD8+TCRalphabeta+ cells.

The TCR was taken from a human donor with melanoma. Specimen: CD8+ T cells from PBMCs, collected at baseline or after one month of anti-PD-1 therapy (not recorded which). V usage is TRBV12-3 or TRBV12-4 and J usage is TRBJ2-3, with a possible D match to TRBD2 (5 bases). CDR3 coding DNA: TGTGCCAGCAGCTTCGAGACCGGGGGCACAGATACGCAGTATTTT. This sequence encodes CASSFETGGTDTQYF.